These 20 T cell receptor beta chains originate from one sample sequenced in a study of graft-versus-host responses after intestinal transplantation listed by TCRdb under 2021. Libraries were constructed by the immunoSEQ multiplex PCR assay. Here the immuneACCESS table is served through TCRdb, limited to in-frame sequences with V and J called. Missing clones are a known gap in these copies; in checked studies unresolved V genes cover under half, and the rest lacks a known reason. For this sample the table gives 75,000 to 100,000 clones, of which roughly 83% were detected only once. Clones ranked in the top ten supply around 1.4% of the sample. Material: PBMCs, obtained 255 days after intestinal transplant. All receptors come from a human patient who received an intestinal transplant, so some T cells may come from the graft donor.

The chain couples TRBV19 to TRBJ2-2, with TRBD1 matching 7 bases. V shed 5 bases and J 2 bases; nucleotides not matched to a gene: 5. This CDR3 has 15 residues. Looked up from germline, CDR1 is LNHDA and CDR2 is SQIVND (reference sequence). The CDR3 bases are TGTGCCAGTAGTCTGGGACAGACAAACACCGGGGAGCTGTTTTTT. It yields the protein CASSLGQTNTGELFF.

CDR3 loop: CASNSGGANTGELFF. The CDR3 nucleotides are TGTGCCAGCAACTCAGGGGGCGCGAACACCGGGGAGCTGTTTTTT. The chain recombines TRBV5-4 with TRBJ2-2; 8 bases line up with TRBD1. The V and J ends lost 6 bases and 0 bases, in that order; junction bases with no gene match: 4. This CDR3 comprises 15 residues. CDR1 and CDR2 from the germline V gene are SGHNT and YYREEE (reference sequence).

Note on this clone: A junction end diverges from the germline sequence, so it may reflect a read error. The chain's CDR3 is CASREVGEGTEAFF. The DNA for the CDR3 is TGTGCCAGCAGGGAAGTGGGAGAAGGGACTGAAGCTTTCTTT. The chain recombines TRBV6-1 with TRBJ1-1, with D uncertain. Germline CDR1 and CDR2: MNHNS and SASEGT. The CDR3 has 14 residues.

V is TRBV28 and J is TRBJ2-5, with no clear D. V was clipped by 6 bases and J by 2 bases, with 1 base between them. The CDR3 runs 10 residues. Germline loops: CDR1 MDHEN, CDR2 SYDVKM. CDR3 sequence (DNA): TGTGCCAGCAGACAAGAGACCCAGTACTTC. Protein: CASRQETQYF. The variable domain in full, with the rest retrieved from reference TRBV28 and TRBJ2-5, is DVKVTQSSRYLVKRTGEKVFLECVQDMDHENMFWYRQDPGLGLRLIYFSYDVKMKEKGDIPEGYSVSREKKERFSLILESASTNQTSMYLCASRQETQYFGPGTRLLVL.

The genes are TRBV11-1 and TRBJ1-6; possibly TRBD1 for D (5 bases). V lost 2 bases and J lost 3, with 11 bases in between. The CDR3 loop spans 16 amino acids. CDR1 and CDR2 (germline): SGHAT, FQDESV (reference sequence). CDR3 coding DNA: TGTGCCAGCAGCTTAAAGGGGTTCGACTATAATTCACCCCTCCACTTT. Amino acids: CASSLKGFDYNSPLHF.

The CDR3 nucleotides are TGTGCCAGCAGTGGTCTGGGACGGACATCCTACGAGCAGTACTTC. This encodes CASSGLGRTSYEQYF. The chain employs TRBV6-1 and TRBJ2-7, with D perhaps matching TRBD1 or TRBD2 (5 bases each). V lost 4 bases to trimming and J lost 1 base, with 14 bases between them. Germline values: CDR1 MNHNS, CDR2 SASEGT. CDR3 size: 15 residues.

The chain couples TRBV6-6 to TRBJ1-2; D gene ambiguous. The germline V gene encodes CDR1 MNHNY and CDR2 SVGAGI (reference sequence). Trimming took 4 bases from V and 0 from J, leaving 9 bases between them. The CDR3 spans 14 residues. The CDR3 here is CASSSGVANYGYTF. For the CDR3, the DNA is TGTGCCAGCAGTTCGGGCGTAGCTAACTATGGCTACACCTTC.

The chain joins TRBV7-6 to TRBJ1-6; D is unresolved. Trimming left V 4 bases short and J 0 bases short, with 16 bases between. The CDR3 is 18 amino acids. From germline, CDR1 is SGHVS and CDR2 FNYEAQ. The CDR3 nucleotides read TGTGCCAGCAGCTCCCGAGCAGCCGTTAGCTCCTATAATTCACCCCTCCACTTT. Translating it yields CASSSRAAVSSYNSPLHF. Drawing the rest from reference TRBV7-6 and TRBJ1-6, the complete variable domain is GAGVSQSPRYKVTKRGQDVALRCDPISGHVSLYWYRQALGQGPEFLTYFNYEAQQDKSGLPNDRFSAERPEGSISTLTIQRTEQRDSAMYRCASSSRAAVSSYNSPLHFGNGTRLTVT.

This clone was detected only once. The chain has TRBV11-2 and TRBJ2-7; D is perhaps TRBD1 (6 bases). Germline V gives CDR1 SGHAT, CDR2 FQNNGV. This CDR3 comprises 14 residues. The ends were cut back, 5 bases at V and 3 bases at J, with 14 bases in the middle. The CDR3 reads CASSPRDIDYEQYF. In DNA, the CDR3 is TGTGCCAGCAGCCCCCGGGACATCGACTACGAGCAGTACTTC. Filled out from reference TRBV11-2 and TRBJ2-7, the complete variable domain reads EAGVAQSPRYKIIEKRQSVAFWCNPISGHATLYWYQQILGQGPKLLIQFQNNGVVDDSQLPKDRFSAERLKGVDSTLKIQPAKLEDSAVYLCASSPRDIDYEQYFGPGTRLTVT.

The DNA for the CDR3 is TGTGCCAGCAGCGTTGAAGACAATGAGCAGTTCTTC. Translated: CASSVEDNEQFF. J is TRBJ2-1 and V is TRBV5-6; D gene ambiguous. Trimming removed 4 bases at V and 5 bases at J, with 7 bases between. Per the germline V gene, CDR1 is SGHDT and CDR2 is YYEEEE. CDR3 size: 12 residues.

This clone is a singleton in its sample. The V call is TRBV5-1, the J call TRBJ1-2; no definite D call. The CDR3 is 14 amino acids. In germline, CDR1 is SGHRS, CDR2 YFSETQ. Trimming cost V 0 bases and J 6 bases, with 12 bases left between them. CDR3 residues: CASSLAPLTDGYTF. As DNA, the CDR3 is TGCGCCAGCAGCTTGGCCCCACTAACGGATGGCTACACCTTC.

The chain recombines TRBV20-1 with TRBJ2-7; no clear D gene. Germline loops: CDR1 DFQATT, CDR2 SNEGSKA (reference sequence). V was cut by 3 bases and J by 7 bases, with 10 bases left in between. This CDR3 contains 11 residues. CDR3 in DNA: TGCAGTGCTAGGTATCCAGGAGAGCAGTACTTC. It is translated as CSARYPGEQYF.

The rearrangement links TRBV4-1 to TRBJ2-3, with 9 bases that match TRBD2. The CDR3 covers 17 residues. Germline CDR1 is MGHRA and CDR2 is YSYEKL. The V segment lost 4 bases and the J segment 3 bases; nucleotides outside the gene matches: 11. CDR3 in amino acids: CASSRLFLREGTDTQYF. For the CDR3, the DNA is TGCGCCAGCAGCCGCTTGTTTTTGCGGGAGGGGACAGATACGCAGTATTTT.

This chain links TRBV5-1 with TRBJ1-3, with 7 positions matching TRBD1. The germline CDR1 and CDR2 sequences are SGHRS and YFSETQ. The V gene end was trimmed by 4 bases and the J gene end by 0 bases; junction bases not matched to a gene: 10. This CDR3 spans 17 amino acids. The CDR3 spells CASSDWDSPYSGNTIYF. The DNA for the CDR3 is TGCGCCAGCAGCGACTGGGACAGTCCCTACTCTGGAAACACCATATATTTT.

CDR3 in DNA: TGTGCCAGTTCGAGGCAGGGTTGGGCCAATCAGCCCCAGCATTTT. This encodes CASSRQGWANQPQHF. The chain is built from TRBV28 and TRBJ1-5, with D perhaps TRBD1 (5 bases). V shed 9 bases and J shed 3 bases, with 18 bases lying between them. There are 15 residues in the CDR3. CDR1 MDHEN and CDR2 SYDVKM come from the germline V gene. The entire variable domain, with the rest obtained from reference TRBV28 and TRBJ1-5, is as follows: DVKVTQSSRYLVKRTGEKVFLECVQDMDHENMFWYRQDPGLGLRLIYFSYDVKMKEKGDIPEGYSVSREKKERFSLILESASTNQTSMYLCASSRQGWANQPQHFGDGTRLSIL.

The chain combines TRBV6-1 with TRBJ1-2; 8 positions agree with TRBD1. The CDR3 spans 13 residues. With V trimmed by 6 bases and J by 5 bases, 5 bases remained unmatched. Germline V gene data show CDR1 as MNHNS and CDR2 as SASEGT. The CDR3 nucleotides are TGTGCCAGCAGGGAAACAGGGGGTTATGGCTACACCTTC. Translated: CASRETGGYGYTF.

The CDR3 nucleotides are TGTGCCAGCAGCCAACAGGAGTTAGCTAACTATGGCTACACCTTC. Translating it yields CASSQQELANYGYTF. This chain connects TRBV5-4 to TRBJ1-2; possible D gene TRBD1, 5 bases. This CDR3 region has 15 residues. Germline V gives CDR1 SGHNT, CDR2 YYREEE (reference sequence). Trimming stripped 4 bases from V and 0 bases from J, with 13 bases between.

CDR3 DNA sequence: TGTGCCGCAGGAGGTTTAATGAACACTGAAGCTTTCTTT. Protein sequence: CAAGGLMNTEAFF. The rearrangement joins TRBV6-5 to TRBJ1-1; D ambiguous. Germline V gene sequence: CDR1 MNHEY, CDR2 SVGAGI. V was clipped by 11 bases and J by 0 bases, with 13 bases between them. CDR3 length: 13 residues.

The V and J genes are TRBV28 and TRBJ2-1; D call uncertain. The length of the CDR3 is 13 residues. The ends were cut back, 2 bases at V and 7 bases at J, with 9 bases in the middle. Germline loops: CDR1 MDHEN, CDR2 SYDVKM. The chain's CDR3 is CASSLADLNEQFF. The CDR3 DNA reads TGTGCCAGCAGTTTAGCGGATCTAAATGAGCAGTTCTTC.

This chain uses TRBV4-1 with TRBJ2-5, with D perhaps TRBD2 (7 bases). The germline V gene encodes CDR1 MGHRA and CDR2 YSYEKL. Trimming removed 0 bases from V and 7 bases from J, with 9 bases in between. There are 13 residues in the CDR3. CDR3 loop: CASSQEGGGTQYF. The CDR3 DNA reads TGCGCCAGCAGCCAAGAAGGGGGGGGGACCCAGTACTTC.